Listed here are 13 T cell receptor beta chains from one sample, sequenced in a study of post-analysis software for immune sequencing data. Whole-study results and caveats: Five TRBV segments (TRBV5-6, TRBV5-1 and TRBV20-1 among them) occurred more frequently in patients than in controls.

Their antigens are not known. cDNA libraries for TCR beta contained unique molecular identifiers. MiXCR, applied by TCRdb to the PCR reads, yields one record per CDR3 protein. Here the sample spans roughly 670,000 distinct CDR3 sequences, 59% being singletons. The sample consisted of blood. The source of these receptors is a girl aged 2-15 years with multiple sclerosis.

The V and J genes are TRBV11-2 and TRBJ2-1; the D gene is possibly TRBD1 (6 bases). The CDR3 is made up of 17 amino acids. V was trimmed by 0 bases and J by 5 bases, leaving 17 bases between them. The germline V gene has CDR1 SGHAT and CDR2 FQNNGV. The CDR3 here is CASSLEMVAGDHNEQFF. CDR3 in DNA: TGTGCCAGCAGCTTAGAAATGGTTGCAGGGGACCACAATGAGCAGTTCTTC.

This chain connects TRBV7-9 to TRBJ2-1; D is unclear. The germline CDR1 and CDR2 sequences are SEHNR and FQNEAQ (reference sequence). The V gene lost 1 base and the J gene lost 2 bases, with 15 bases spanning the gap. The CDR3 has 17 residues. The CDR3 coding sequence is TGTGCCAGCAGCTTAGGGTTGGGTGCTTTTACCTACAATGAGCAGTTCTTC. Encoded protein: CASSLGLGAFTYNEQFF.

The chain joins TRBV9 to TRBJ2-7, with TRBD2 identical over 14 bases. Trimming took 3 bases from V and 4 from J; bases not matched to a gene: 6. CDR3 size: 16 residues. The germline V gene has CDR1 SGDLS and CDR2 YYNGEE. The DNA of the CDR3 is TGTGCCAGCAGCGGGGGACTAGCGGGAGCTCAGTACGAGCAGTACTTC. Encoded protein: CASSGGLAGAQYEQYF.

The rearrangement uses TRBV6-2 or TRBV6-3 and TRBJ1-1; the D is unclear. V was cut by 2 bases and J by 5 bases, with 12 bases left in between. The germline V gene encodes CDR1 MNHEY and CDR2 SVGEGT. The CDR3 consists of 14 residues. CDR3 amino acids: CASSYGNTGTEAFF. The DNA of the CDR3 is TGTGCCAGCAGTTACGGGAATACGGGGACTGAAGCTTTCTTT.

The chain couples TRBV12-3 or TRBV12-4 to TRBJ2-4; D not certain. This CDR3 comprises 14 residues. V was shortened by 6 bases and J by 7 bases, with 16 bases between the two germline ends. As DNA, the CDR3 is TGTGCCAGCAGCCTCCAGGACGGTTATAACATTCAGTACTTC. It translates to CASSLQDGYNIQYF.

This chain uses TRBV5-1 with TRBJ2-7, with 8 positions matching TRBD2. V was clipped by 0 bases and J by 3 bases; unmatched bases: 2. The CDR3 sequence is 14 residues long. Germline lookup yields CDR1 SGHRS and CDR2 YFSETQ. The CDR3 protein is CASSLVAGGYEQYF. The DNA for the CDR3 is TGCGCCAGCAGCTTGGTCGCGGGGGGCTACGAGCAGTACTTC.

This clonotype was observed a handful of times. CDR3 residues: CSAFTSGISDTQYF. DNA of the CDR3: TGCAGTGCTTTCACTAGCGGGATCTCAGATACGCAGTATTTT. The genes are TRBV20-1 and TRBJ2-3; 10 bases line up with TRBD2. This CDR3 region has 14 residues. Germline assignment: CDR1 DFQATT and CDR2 SNEGSKA (reference sequence). J gave up 4 bases and V 5 bases, and 6 bases lay outside the gene matches.

CDR3 in DNA: TGTGCCACCAGTGATTCGTTGGGTGAGCAGTACTTC. It encodes CATSDSLGEQYF. The chain carries TRBV24-1 and TRBJ2-7; D is undetermined. The CDR3 is 12 residues long. Per germline, CDR1 KGHDR and CDR2 SFDVKD. V lost 2 bases to trimming and J lost 7 bases, with 8 bases between them.

This clonotype showed up just once. It may be a read error: a sequence one base away is much more abundant. The gene calls are TRBV2 and TRBJ2-4; the D is unclear. The DNA end is a closer match to TRBJ2-7, so the J assignment may be wrong. The CDR3 is 12 residues long. The germline V gene encodes CDR1 SNHLY and CDR2 FYNNEI. The CDR3 DNA is TGTGCCAGCAGCTTTGGCTACTACGAGCAGTACTTC. Translation gives CASSFGYYEQYF.

Regarding this clonotype: This may be a read error, as it is one base from a much larger clone. The V and J genes are TRBV6-6 and TRBJ1-2, with unresolved D. The CDR3 length is 13 residues. The germline CDR1 and CDR2 sequences are MNHNY and SVGAGI (reference sequence). Trimming left V 5 bases short and J 8 bases short, with 15 bases between. CDR3 DNA: TGTGCCAGCAGTGTCCGGATAGGGATCGGCTACACCTTC. Its translation is CASSVRIGIGYTF.

This clonotype turned up a few times. V and J are TRBV7-9 and TRBJ2-4; 7 nucleotides align to TRBD1. This CDR3 contains 12 residues. V lost 3 bases, J lost 13 bases, and 6 bases stayed unmatched. Germline V gene sequence: CDR1 SEHNR, CDR2 FQNEAQ (reference sequence). The CDR3 protein is CASSLSDRPQYF. The CDR3, as DNA: TGTGCCAGCAGCTTGTCGGACAGGCCACAGTACTTC.

The rearrangement uses TRBV29-1 and TRBJ2-3; no clear D. The length of the CDR3 is 13 residues. CDR1 SQVTM and CDR2 ANQGSEA come from the germline V gene. Trimming pared 1 base from V and 1 base from J, leaving 6 bases between. This CDR3 reads CSVEGTRTDTQYF. In nucleotides, the CDR3 is TGCAGCGTTGAAGGTACCCGCACAGATACGCAGTATTTT.

The CDR3 loop reads CASSDFPGLAGPSYNEQFF. The CDR3, as DNA: TGTGCCAGCAGTGACTTCCCCGGACTAGCGGGTCCCTCCTACAATGAGCAGTTCTTC. This sequence joins TRBV25-1 and TRBJ2-1; 11 positions match TRBD2. CDR1 and CDR2 from the germline V gene are MGHDK and SYGVNS. This CDR3 comprises 19 residues. Unmatched junction bases numbered 10, after V lost 3 bases and J lost 0 bases.